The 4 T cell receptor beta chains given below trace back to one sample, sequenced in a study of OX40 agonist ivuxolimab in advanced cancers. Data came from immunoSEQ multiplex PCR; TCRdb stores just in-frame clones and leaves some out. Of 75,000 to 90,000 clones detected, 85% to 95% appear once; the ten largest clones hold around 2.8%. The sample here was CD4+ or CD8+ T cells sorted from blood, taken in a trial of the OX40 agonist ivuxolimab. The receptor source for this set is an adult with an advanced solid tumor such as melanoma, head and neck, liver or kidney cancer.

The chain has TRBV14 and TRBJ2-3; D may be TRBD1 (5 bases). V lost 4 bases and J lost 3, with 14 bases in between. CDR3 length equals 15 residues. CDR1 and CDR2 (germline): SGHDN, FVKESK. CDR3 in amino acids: CASSLTAGWTDTQYF. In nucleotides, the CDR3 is TGTGCCAGCAGCCTGACGGCAGGGTGGACAGATACGCAGTATTTT.

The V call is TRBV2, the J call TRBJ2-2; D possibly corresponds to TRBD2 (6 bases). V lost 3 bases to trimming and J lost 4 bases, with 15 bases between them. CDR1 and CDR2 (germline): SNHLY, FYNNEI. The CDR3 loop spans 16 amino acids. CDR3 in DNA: TGTGCCAGCAGTGAGCAAGCGGGCCGGAGCACCGGGGAGCTGTTTTTT. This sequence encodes CASSEQAGRSTGELFF.

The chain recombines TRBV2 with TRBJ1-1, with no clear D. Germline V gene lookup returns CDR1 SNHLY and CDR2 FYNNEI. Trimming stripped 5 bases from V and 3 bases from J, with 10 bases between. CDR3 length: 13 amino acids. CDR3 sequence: CASSLDPDTEAFF. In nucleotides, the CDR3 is TGTGCCAGCAGTCTGGACCCTGACACTGAAGCTTTCTTT.

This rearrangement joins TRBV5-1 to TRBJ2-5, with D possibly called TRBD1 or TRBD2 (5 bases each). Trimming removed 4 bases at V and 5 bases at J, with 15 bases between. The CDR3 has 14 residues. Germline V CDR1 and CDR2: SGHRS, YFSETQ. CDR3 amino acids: CASSPGGGGETQYF. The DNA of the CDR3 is TGCGCCAGCAGCCCCGGCGGTGGGGGTGAGACCCAGTACTTC.